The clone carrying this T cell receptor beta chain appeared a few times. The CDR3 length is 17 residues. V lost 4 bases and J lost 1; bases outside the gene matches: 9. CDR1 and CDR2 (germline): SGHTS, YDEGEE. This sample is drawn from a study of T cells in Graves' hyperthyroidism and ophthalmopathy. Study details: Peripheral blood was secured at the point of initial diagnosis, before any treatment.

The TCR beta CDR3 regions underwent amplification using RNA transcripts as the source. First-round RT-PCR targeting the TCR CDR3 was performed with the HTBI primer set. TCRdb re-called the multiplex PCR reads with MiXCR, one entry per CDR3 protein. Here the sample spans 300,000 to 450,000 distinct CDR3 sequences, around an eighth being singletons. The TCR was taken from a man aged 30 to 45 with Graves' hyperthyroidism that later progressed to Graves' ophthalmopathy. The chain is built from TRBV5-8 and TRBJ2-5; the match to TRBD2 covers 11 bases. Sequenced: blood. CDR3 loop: CASSDGTSGSIQETQYF. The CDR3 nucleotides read TGTGCCAGCAGCGATGGGACTAGCGGCTCTATCCAAGAGACCCAGTACTTC. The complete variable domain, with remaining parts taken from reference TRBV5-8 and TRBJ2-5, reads EAGVTQSPTHLIKTRGQQATLRCSPISGHTSVYWYQQALGLGLQFLLWYDEGEERNRGNFPPRFSGRQFPNYSSELNVNALELEDSALYLCASSDGTSGSIQETQYFGPGTRLLVL.